This note documents a single T cell receptor beta chain sequence. The source of the sample is a study of blood T cell repertoires in COVID-19. The overall study: Donors in the United States, Italy and Spain gave samples during acute or convalescent COVID-19.

Germline-derived CDR1 and CDR2 are MDHEN and SYDVKM. This CDR3 is built from 15 residues. Trimming took 1 base from V and 0 from J, leaving 9 bases between them. Original data processing: Scientists estimated how many nucleated cells there were by amplifying reference gene primers. TCRdb's copy holds only in-frame clones and misses some; the assay was immunoSEQ multiplex PCR. For V, J and clone size, that table is used; D and trimming come from the DNA. The profile shows about 28,000 clones, approximately 90% of them singletons. This TCR was recovered from a man aged 55 to 69 with active COVID-19. Specimen: peripheral blood. The chain carries TRBV28 and TRBJ1-2, with D perhaps matching TRBD1 (6 bases). The CDR3 spells CASSLYRETNYGYTF. DNA for the CDR3: TGTGCCAGCAGTTTATACAGGGAGACTAACTATGGCTACACCTTC.